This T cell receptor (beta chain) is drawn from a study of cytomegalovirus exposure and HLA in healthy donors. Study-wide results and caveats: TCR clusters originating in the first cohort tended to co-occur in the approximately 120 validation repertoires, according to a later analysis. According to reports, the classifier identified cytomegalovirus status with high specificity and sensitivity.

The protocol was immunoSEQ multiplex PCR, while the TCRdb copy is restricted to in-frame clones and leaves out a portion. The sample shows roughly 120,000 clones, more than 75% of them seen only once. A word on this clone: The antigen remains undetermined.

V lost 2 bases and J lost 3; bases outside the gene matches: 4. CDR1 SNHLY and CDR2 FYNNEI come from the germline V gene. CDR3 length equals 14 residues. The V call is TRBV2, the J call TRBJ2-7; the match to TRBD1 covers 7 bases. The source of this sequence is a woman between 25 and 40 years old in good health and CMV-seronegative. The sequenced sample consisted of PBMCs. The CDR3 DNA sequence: TGTGCCAGCAGTGAATACAGGGGAATCTACGAGCAGTACTTC. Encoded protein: CASSEYRGIYEQYF.